The 17 T cell receptor beta chains below all came from one sample that was sequenced in a study of OX40 agonist ivuxolimab in advanced cancers. Assay: immunoSEQ multiplex PCR; the TCRdb copy retains only in-frame clones and omits some. The table records about 120,000 clones, approximately 92% of them present only once. Here the sequenced sample was CD4+ or CD8+ T cells sorted from blood, taken in a trial of the OX40 agonist ivuxolimab. These receptor sequences come from an adult with an advanced solid tumor such as melanoma, head and neck, liver or kidney cancer.

The V call is TRBV11-3, the J call TRBJ2-2; D not certain. From germline, CDR1 is SGHNT and CDR2 YENEEA. Trimming took off 2 bases at V and 2 bases at J, with 9 bases between the two ends. The CDR3 length is 15 residues. CDR3 coding DNA: TGTGCCAGCAGCTTACTGGGGATAAACACCGGGGAGCTGTTTTTT. Amino acid sequence: CASSLLGINTGELFF.

The V and J genes are TRBV11-2 and TRBJ2-5; D may be TRBD2 (5 bases). Germline V lookup: CDR1 SGHAT, CDR2 FQNNGV. The CDR3 is 14 amino acids. V lost 3 bases to trimming and J lost 5 bases, with 13 bases between them. In nucleotides, the CDR3 is TGTGCCAGCAGCTTGCAGCTGGGGAGTGAGACCCAGTACTTC. Its translation: CASSLQLGSETQYF.

Comment on this clone: Other DNA variants within this sample encode the same CDR3. This chain connects TRBV30 to TRBJ1-4; no reliable D call. The CDR3 has 11 amino acids. Germline assignment: CDR1 GTSNPN and CDR2 SVGIG (reference sequence). V shed 4 bases and J shed 5 bases, with 5 bases lying between them. The DNA for the CDR3 is TGTGCCTGGAATATCAATGAAAAACTGTTTTTT. Protein sequence: CAWNINEKLFF.

The gene calls are TRBV6-5 and TRBJ1-2; unclear D gene. Deletions cut 5 bases from V and 2 bases from J, with 15 bases between. The length of the CDR3 is 15 residues. Germline V gives CDR1 MNHEY, CDR2 SVGAGI. Here the CDR3 reads CASSLPRNLNYGYTF. In DNA, the CDR3 is TGTGCCAGCAGTCTACCGAGAAACTTGAACTATGGCTACACCTTC.

J is TRBJ1-4 and V is TRBV7-6; a weak D match, TRBD1 (5 bases). In germline, CDR1 is SGHVS, CDR2 FNYEAQ. This CDR3 is 17 amino acids long. Trimming stripped 2 bases from V and 0 bases from J, with 13 bases between. CDR3 residues: CASSLNTGPATNEKLFF. The CDR3 DNA is TGTGCCAGCAGCTTAAACACAGGCCCTGCAACTAATGAAAAACTGTTTTTT.

The chain employs TRBV30 and TRBJ1-2, with 9 bases lining up with TRBD1. The CDR3 spans 14 residues. J gave up 4 bases and V 3 bases, and 6 bases lay outside the gene matches. The V gene's germline CDR1 is GTSNPN and CDR2 SVGIG (reference sequence). The CDR3 DNA reads as TGTGCCTGGAGCCTGGGACAGGGCGTCTATGGCTACACCTTC. This gives the protein CAWSLGQGVYGYTF.

The J gene is TRBJ2-3, the V gene TRBV7-9; the match to TRBD2 covers 8 bases. This CDR3 region has 14 residues. The junction had 1 base not matched to a gene; V was cut back by 1 base and J by 4 bases. The germline CDR1 and CDR2 sequences are SEHNR and FQNEAQ (reference sequence). DNA of the CDR3: TGTGCCAGCAGCTTAGGCGGGGGGCCAGATACGCAGTATTTT. Translation gives CASSLGGGPDTQYF.

This chain connects TRBV7-8 to TRBJ2-4; the match to TRBD1 covers 11 bases. The length of the CDR3 is 14 residues. Germline trimming cut 5 bases from V and 6 bases from J; bases unmatched to any gene: 3. The V gene's germline CDR1 is SGHVS and CDR2 FQNEAQ. DNA for the CDR3: TGTGCCAGCAGCCCCGGGACAGGGGGAAACATTCAGTACTTC. It encodes CASSPGTGGNIQYF.

This sequence joins TRBV27 and TRBJ1-5; weak D call: TRBD1 (5 bases). Deletions cut 5 bases from V and 3 bases from J, with 17 bases between. The length of the CDR3 is 16 residues. The germline CDR1 and CDR2 sequences are MNHEY and SMNVEV (reference sequence). CDR3 sequence: CASSTYATGANQPQHF. In DNA, the CDR3 is TGTGCCAGCAGTACCTATGCCACAGGTGCCAATCAGCCCCAGCATTTT.

In DNA, the CDR3 is TGTGCCAGCATTCCCCATGGGGTTTCCAATGAGCAGTTCTTC. Protein: CASIPHGVSNEQFF. The chain employs TRBV28 and TRBJ2-1; D gene ambiguous. The V gene's germline CDR1 is MDHEN and CDR2 SYDVKM. V was clipped by 7 bases and J by 6 bases, with 16 bases between them. CDR3 length equals 14 residues.

The V and J genes are TRBV5-4 and TRBJ1-1; D gene ambiguous. V was pared by 0 bases and J by 1 base, with 7 bases between. This CDR3 has 14 residues. Germline CDR1 SGHNT, CDR2 YYREEE (reference sequence). CDR3 coding DNA: TGTGCCAGCAGCTTGGGCGGAGGGAACACTGAAGCTTTCTTT. Amino acid sequence: CASSLGGGNTEAFF. The full variable domain, in which reference TRBV5-4 and TRBJ1-1 provide the parts outside the CDR3, is ETGVTQSPTHLIKTRGQQVTLRCSSQSGHNTVSWYQQALGQGPQFIFQYYREEENGRGNFPPRFSGLQFPNYSSELNVNALELDDSALYLCASSLGGGNTEAFFGQGTRLTVV.

The chain recombines TRBV5-1 with TRBJ2-7; D not resolved. Between the trimmed V and J ends, which lost 5 bases and 4 bases, there was a span of 16 bases. The germline gives CDR1 SGHRS, CDR2 YFSETQ. The CDR3 runs to 14 residues. The CDR3 DNA is TGCGCCAGCAGGACGGCAGTCCCTAGGTACGAGCAGTACTTC. Residues: CASRTAVPRYEQYF.

The gene calls are TRBV7-9 and TRBJ2-2; D is possibly TRBD1 (5 bases). CDR3 length: 15 residues. The V gene lost 7 bases and the J gene lost 2 bases, with 14 bases spanning the gap. Germline-derived CDR1 and CDR2 are SEHNR and FQNEAQ (reference sequence). CDR3 sequence: CASTPQALNTGELFF. CDR3 nucleotides: TGTGCCAGCACACCACAGGCCCTAAACACCGGGGAGCTGTTTTTT.

V gene TRBV11-2 combines with J gene TRBJ1-5; no clear D. This CDR3 region has 15 residues. Germline assignment: CDR1 SGHAT and CDR2 FQNNGV. V lost 0 bases and J lost 11, with 17 bases in between. This CDR3 reads CASSLDGRSDRAQHF. CDR3 bases: TGTGCCAGCAGCTTAGACGGACGCTCCGATAGAGCCCAGCATTTT.

The chain employs TRBV2 and TRBJ2-7; 10 nucleotides match TRBD1. The germline V gene encodes CDR1 SNHLY and CDR2 FYNNEI. V gave up 4 bases and J gave up 2 bases; unmatched junction bases: 5. CDR3 length: 15 amino acids. The CDR3 coding sequence is TGTGCCAGCAGTGGAGGGACAGGGGTTGCCTACGAGCAGTACTTC. Translating it yields CASSGGTGVAYEQYF. Supplemented by reference TRBV2 and TRBJ2-7, the full variable domain reads EPEVTQTPSHQVTQMGQEVILRCVPISNHLYFYWYRQILGQKVEFLVSFYNNEISEKSEIFDDQFSVERPDGSNFTLKIRSTKLEDSAMYFCASSGGTGVAYEQYFGPGTRLTVT.

CDR3 protein: CASSPGFSGQYF. The CDR3 DNA reads as TGTGCCAGCAGCCCCGGGTTCTCCGGGCAGTACTTC. The chain recombines TRBV6-5 with TRBJ2-7; no firm D call. This CDR3 is 12 amino acids long. Germline CDR1 is MNHEY and CDR2 is SVGAGI. V lost 6 bases and J 9 bases, leaving 15 bases between the germline ends.

The V call is TRBV7-6, the J call TRBJ2-5; 9 bases are shared with TRBD2. Germline V gene lookup returns CDR1 SGHVS and CDR2 FNYEAQ. J gave up 4 bases and V 6 bases, and 12 bases lay outside the gene matches. CDR3 length: 16 residues. CDR3 sequence (DNA): TGTGCCAGCAGTAAGGGCGGGGGGGCCTCAGGAGAGACCCAGTACTTC. Its protein product is CASSKGGGASGETQYF.